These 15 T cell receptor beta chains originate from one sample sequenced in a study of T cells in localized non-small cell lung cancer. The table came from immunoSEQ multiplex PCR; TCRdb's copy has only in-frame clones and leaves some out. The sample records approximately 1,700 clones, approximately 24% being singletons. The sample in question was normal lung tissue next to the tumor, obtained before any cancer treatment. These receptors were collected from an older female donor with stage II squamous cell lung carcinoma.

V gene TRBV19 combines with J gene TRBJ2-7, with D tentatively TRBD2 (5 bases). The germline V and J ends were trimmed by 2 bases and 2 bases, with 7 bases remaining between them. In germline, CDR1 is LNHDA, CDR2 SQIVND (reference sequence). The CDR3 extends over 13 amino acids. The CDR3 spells CASSINGAYEQYF. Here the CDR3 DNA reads TGTGCCAGTAGTATAAACGGGGCCTACGAGCAGTACTTC.

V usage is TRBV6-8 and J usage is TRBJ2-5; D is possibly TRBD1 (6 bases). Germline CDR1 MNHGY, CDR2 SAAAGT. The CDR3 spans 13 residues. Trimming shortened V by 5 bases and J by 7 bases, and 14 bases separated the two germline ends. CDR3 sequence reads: CASSQHIGGTQYF. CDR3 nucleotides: TGTGCCAGCAGTCAACATATAGGGGGGACCCAGTACTTC.

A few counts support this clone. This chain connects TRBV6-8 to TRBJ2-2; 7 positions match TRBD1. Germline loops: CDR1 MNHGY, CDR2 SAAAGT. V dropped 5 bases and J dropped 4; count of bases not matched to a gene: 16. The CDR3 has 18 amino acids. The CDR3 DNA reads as TGTGCCAGCAGTCGTCCCGGGACAGACGGCTCGGGCACCGGGGAGCTGTTTTTT. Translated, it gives CASSRPGTDGSGTGELFF.

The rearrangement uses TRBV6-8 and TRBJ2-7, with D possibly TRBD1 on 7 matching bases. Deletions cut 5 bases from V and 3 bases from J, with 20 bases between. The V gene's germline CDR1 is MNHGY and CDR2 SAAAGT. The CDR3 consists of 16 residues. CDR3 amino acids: CASSGRGTEVLYEQYV. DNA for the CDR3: TGTGCCAGCAGTGGCCGCGGGACAGAAGTACTCTACGAGCAGTACGTC.

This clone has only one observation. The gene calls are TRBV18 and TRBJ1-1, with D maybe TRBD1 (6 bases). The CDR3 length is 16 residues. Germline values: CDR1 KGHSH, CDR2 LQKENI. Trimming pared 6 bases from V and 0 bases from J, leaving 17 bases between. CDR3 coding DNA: TGTGCCAGCTCCCGCGGACAGACCTACTTGAACACTGAAGCTTTCTTT. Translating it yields CASSRGQTYLNTEAFF.

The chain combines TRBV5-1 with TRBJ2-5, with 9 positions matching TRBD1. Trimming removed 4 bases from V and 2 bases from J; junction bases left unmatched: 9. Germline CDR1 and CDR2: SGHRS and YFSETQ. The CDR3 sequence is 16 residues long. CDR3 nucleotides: TGCGCCAGCAGCAACCGGGACAGGGAACCTCAAGAGACCCAGTACTTC. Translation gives CASSNRDREPQETQYF.

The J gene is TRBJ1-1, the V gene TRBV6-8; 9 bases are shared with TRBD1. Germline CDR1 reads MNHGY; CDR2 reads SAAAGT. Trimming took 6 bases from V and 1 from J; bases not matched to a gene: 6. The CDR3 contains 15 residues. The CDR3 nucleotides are TGTGCCAGCAGCCACAGGGGGCGAAGGAACACTGAAGCTTTCTTT. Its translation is CASSHRGRRNTEAFF.

The CDR3 DNA reads TGTGCCATCATTTCGACCAGCCCTCCTAGCACAGATACGCAGTATTTT. Amino acids: CAIISTSPPSTDTQYF. The J gene is TRBJ2-3, the V gene TRBV10-3, with D uncertain. The CDR3 runs 16 residues. CDR1 is ENHRY and CDR2 is SYGVKD in the germline V gene. V was shortened by 7 bases and J by 0 bases, with 17 bases between the two germline ends.

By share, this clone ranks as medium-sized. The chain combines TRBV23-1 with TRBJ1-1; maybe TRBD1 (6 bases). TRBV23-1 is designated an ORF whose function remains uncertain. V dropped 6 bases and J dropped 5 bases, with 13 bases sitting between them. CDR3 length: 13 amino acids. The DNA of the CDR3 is TGCGCCAGCAGCCTTACAGGGTGGACTGAAGCTTTCTTT. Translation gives CASSLTGWTEAFF.

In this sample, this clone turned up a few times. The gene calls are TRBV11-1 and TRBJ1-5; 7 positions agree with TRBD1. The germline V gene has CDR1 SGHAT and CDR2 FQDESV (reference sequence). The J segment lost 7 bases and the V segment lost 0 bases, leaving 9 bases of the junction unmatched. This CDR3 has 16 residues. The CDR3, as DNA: TGTGCCAGCAGCTTAGCGACAGGGAGGCTCGGGCAGCCCCAGCATTTT. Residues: CASSLATGRLGQPQHF.

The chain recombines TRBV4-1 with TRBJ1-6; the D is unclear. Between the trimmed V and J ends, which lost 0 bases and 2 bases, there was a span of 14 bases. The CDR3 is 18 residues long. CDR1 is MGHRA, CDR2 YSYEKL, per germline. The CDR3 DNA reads TGCGCCAGCAGCCAAGAGTCTGGGAGCGGGCCCTATAATTCACCCCTCCACTTT. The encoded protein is CASSQESGSGPYNSPLHF.

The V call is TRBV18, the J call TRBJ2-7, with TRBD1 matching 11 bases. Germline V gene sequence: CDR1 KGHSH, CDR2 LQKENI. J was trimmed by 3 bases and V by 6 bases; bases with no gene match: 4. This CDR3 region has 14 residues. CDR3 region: CASSGGTGGYEQYF. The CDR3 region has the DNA TGTGCCAGCTCCGGAGGGACAGGGGGCTACGAGCAGTACTTC.

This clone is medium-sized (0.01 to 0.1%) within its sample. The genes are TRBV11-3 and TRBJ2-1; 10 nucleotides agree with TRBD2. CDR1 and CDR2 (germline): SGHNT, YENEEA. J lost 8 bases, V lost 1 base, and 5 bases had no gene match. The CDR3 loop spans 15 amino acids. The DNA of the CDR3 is TGTGCCAGCAGCTTAGGGGCTAGCGGGGGTGATGAGCAGTTCTTC. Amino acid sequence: CASSLGASGGDEQFF. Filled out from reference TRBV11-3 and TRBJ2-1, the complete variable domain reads EAGVVQSPRYKIIEKKQPVAFWCNPISGHNTLYWYLQNLGQGPELLIRYENEEAVDDSQLPKDRFSAERLKGVDSTLKIQPAELGDSAVYLCASSLGASGGDEQFFGPGTRLTVL.

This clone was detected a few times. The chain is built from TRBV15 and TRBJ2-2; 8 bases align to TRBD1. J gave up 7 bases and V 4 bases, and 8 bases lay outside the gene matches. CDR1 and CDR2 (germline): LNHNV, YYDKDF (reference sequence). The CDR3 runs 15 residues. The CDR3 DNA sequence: TGTGCCACCAGCACTCAGCAGGGGGCTATCGGGGAGCTGTTTTTT. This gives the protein CATSTQQGAIGELFF.

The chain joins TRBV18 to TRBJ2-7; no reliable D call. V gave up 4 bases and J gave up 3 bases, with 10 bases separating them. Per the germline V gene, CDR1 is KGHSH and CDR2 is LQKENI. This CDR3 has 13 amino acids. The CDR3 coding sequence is TGTGCCAGCTCACTCCGGACCGACTACGAGCAGTACGTC. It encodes CASSLRTDYEQYV.